This T cell receptor (beta chain) is from a study of shared clonotypes between healthy human individuals. Findings of the study overall: Memory subsets generally showed smaller estimated richness than naive subsets did.

Produced via immunoSEQ multiplex PCR; TCRdb's table is partial and in-frame only. This repertoire shows just over 2,000,000 clones, 95% found once; its top ten account for 0.13%. A note on this clone: Its target is unknown.

This CDR3 contains 14 residues. Trimming cost V 4 bases and J 5 bases; bases outside gene matches: 7. Germline V gene lookup returns CDR1 SGHDT and CDR2 YYEEEE. The source of this sequence is a man between 18 and 29 years old in good health. The chain recombines TRBV5-6 with TRBJ2-3; 7 nucleotides agree with TRBD1. The sequenced material came from naive CD4+ T cells sorted from blood. Specified subset: CD45RA+ positively selected. CDR3 region: CASSTGQPGDTQYF. DNA of the CDR3: TGTGCCAGCAGCACGGGACAGCCTGGAGATACGCAGTATTTT.